This T cell receptor beta chain was retrieved from a study of post-analysis software for immune sequencing data. Across the whole study: Relapsing-remitting, secondary progressive and progressive-relapsing multiple sclerosis courses were included. General study results and limits: Comparison of patients with controls showed roughly five TRBV segments more frequent in patients, TRBV5-6, TRBV5-1 and TRBV20-1 among them.

This clonotype was observed a few times. What it recognizes is unknown. Every TCR beta cDNA library bore unique molecular identifiers. The T cell input of roughly 0.95 to 11 million gave around 540,000 cDNA molecules. A single record per CDR3 protein comes from TCRdb applying MiXCR to the PCR reads. The sample has roughly 670,000 distinct CDR3 sequences; 55% to 70% are singletons. The CDR3 sequence is 14 residues long. Between the trimmed V and J ends, which lost 4 bases and 3 bases, there was a span of 13 bases. The J gene is TRBJ2-7, the V gene TRBV12-3 or TRBV12-4, with TRBD1 as a possible D gene (6 bases). Sequenced input: blood. This clonotype was obtained from a girl aged 2 to 9 with multiple sclerosis. In DNA form, the CDR3 reads TGTGCCAGCAGTTCTCGACAGGTCCTCTACGAGCAGTACTTC. Translated, it gives CASSSRQVLYEQYF.